This TCR beta chain comes out of a study of blood T cell repertoires in COVID-19. TCRdb's copy holds only in-frame clones and misses some; the assay was immunoSEQ multiplex PCR. The data hold around 270,000 clones, with 80% to 90% observed a single time. Sequenced input: peripheral blood. The clonotype was recovered from a man aged 60 to 69 with acute or convalescent COVID-19.

Written as DNA, the CDR3 is TGTGCCAGCAGCTTTATTTGGGAGTTACATGGCAATGAGCAGTTCTTC. Amino acid sequence: CASSFIWELHGNEQFF. The V gene is TRBV7-9, the J gene TRBJ2-1; D is possibly TRBD2 (5 bases). The CDR3 sequence is 16 residues long. CDR1 is SEHNR, CDR2 FQNEAQ, per germline (reference sequence). V was clipped by 3 bases and J by 6 bases, with 18 bases between them. Combining the CDR3 with reference TRBV7-9 and TRBJ2-1 gives the whole variable domain DTGVSQNPRHKITKRGQNVTFRCDPISEHNRLYWYRQTLGQGPEFLTYFQNEAQLEKSRLLSDRFSAERPKGSFSTLEIQRTEQGDSAMYLCASSFIWELHGNEQFFGPGTRLTVL.